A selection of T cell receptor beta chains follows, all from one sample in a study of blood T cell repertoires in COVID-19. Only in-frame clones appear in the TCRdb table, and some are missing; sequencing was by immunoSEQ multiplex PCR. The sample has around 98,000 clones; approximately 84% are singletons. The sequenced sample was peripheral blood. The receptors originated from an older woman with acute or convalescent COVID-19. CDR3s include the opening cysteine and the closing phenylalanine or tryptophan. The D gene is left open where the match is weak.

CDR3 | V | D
CASSLDGTGYDGYTF | TRBV6-5 | TRBD1
CASSIQGTDTQYF | TRBV19 | .
CASRVSGGATDTQYF | TRBV6-5 | TRBD2
CASSTGQGTNTGELFF | TRBV19 | TRBD1
CASSLGTGNEKLFF | TRBV11-2 | TRBD1
CATNQGGVSYGYTF | TRBV7-2 | .
CASSLVPGTGYYF | TRBV11-1 | TRBD1
CASSSRDPQETQYF | TRBV7-9 | .
CASSPRGELQPQHF | TRBV7-9 | .
CASSLQRGAETQYF | TRBV6-2/TRBV6-3 | TRBD2